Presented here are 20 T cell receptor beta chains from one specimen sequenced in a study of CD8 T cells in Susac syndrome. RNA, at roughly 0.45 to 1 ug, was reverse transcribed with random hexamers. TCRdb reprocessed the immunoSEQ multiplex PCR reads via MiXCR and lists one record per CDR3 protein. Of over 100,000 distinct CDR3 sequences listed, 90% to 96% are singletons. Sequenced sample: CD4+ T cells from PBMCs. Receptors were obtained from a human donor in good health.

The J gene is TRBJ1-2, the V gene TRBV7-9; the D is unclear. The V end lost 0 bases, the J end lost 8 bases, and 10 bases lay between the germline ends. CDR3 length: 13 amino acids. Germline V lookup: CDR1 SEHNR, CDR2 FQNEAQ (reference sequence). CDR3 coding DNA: TGTGCCAGCAGCTTAGCAGGAGGATCCGGCTACACCTTC. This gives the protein CASSLAGGSGYTF.

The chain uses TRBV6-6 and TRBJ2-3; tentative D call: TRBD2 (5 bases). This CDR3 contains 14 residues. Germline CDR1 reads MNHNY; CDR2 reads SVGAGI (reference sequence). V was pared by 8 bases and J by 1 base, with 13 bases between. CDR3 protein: CASAPAGGTDTQYF. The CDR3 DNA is TGTGCCAGCGCCCCAGCCGGGGGCACAGATACGCAGTATTTT.

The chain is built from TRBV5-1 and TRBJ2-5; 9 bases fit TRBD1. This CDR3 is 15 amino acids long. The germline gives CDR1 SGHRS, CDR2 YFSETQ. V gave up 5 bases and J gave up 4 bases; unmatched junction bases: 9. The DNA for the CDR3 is TGCGCCAGCAGACCCTCCGGGACAGGGAGAGAGACCCAGTACTTC. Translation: CASRPSGTGRETQYF.

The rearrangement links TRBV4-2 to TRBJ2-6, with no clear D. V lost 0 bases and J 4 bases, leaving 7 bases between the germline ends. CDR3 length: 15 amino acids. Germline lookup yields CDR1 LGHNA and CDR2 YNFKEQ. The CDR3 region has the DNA TGTGCCAGCAGCCAAGAGAAGGTGGGGGCCAACGTCCTGACTTTC. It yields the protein CASSQEKVGANVLTF.

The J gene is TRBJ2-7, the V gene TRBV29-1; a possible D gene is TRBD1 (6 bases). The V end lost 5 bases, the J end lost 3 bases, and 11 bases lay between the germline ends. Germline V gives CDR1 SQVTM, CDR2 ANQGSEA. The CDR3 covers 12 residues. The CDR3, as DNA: TGCAGCGTTTTGGGACAAAGCTACGAGCAGTACTTC. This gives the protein CSVLGQSYEQYF.

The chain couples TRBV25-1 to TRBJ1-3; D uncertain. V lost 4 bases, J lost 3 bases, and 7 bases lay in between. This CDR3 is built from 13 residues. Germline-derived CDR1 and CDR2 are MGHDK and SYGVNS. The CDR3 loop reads CASSVGVGNTIYF. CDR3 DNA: TGTGCCAGCAGTGTGGGAGTTGGAAACACCATATATTTT.

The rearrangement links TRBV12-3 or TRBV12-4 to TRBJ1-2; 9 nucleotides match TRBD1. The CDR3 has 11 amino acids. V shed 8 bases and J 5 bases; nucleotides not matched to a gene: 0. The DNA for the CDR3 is TGTGCCAGCGGACAGGGGTATGGCTACACCTTC. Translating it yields CASGQGYGYTF.

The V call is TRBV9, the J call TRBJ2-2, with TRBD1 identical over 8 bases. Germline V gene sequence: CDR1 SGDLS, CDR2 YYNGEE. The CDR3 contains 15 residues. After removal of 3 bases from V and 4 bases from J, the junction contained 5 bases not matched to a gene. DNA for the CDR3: TGTGCCAGCAGCGCCCAGACAGGGGCCACCGGGGAGCTGTTTTTT. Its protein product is CASSAQTGATGELFF. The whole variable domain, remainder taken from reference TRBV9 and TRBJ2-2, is DSGVTQTPKHLITATGQRVTLRCSPRSGDLSVYWYQQSLDQGLQFLIQYYNGEERAKGNILERFSAQQFPDLHSELNLSSLELGDSALYFCASSAQTGATGELFFGEGSRLTVL.

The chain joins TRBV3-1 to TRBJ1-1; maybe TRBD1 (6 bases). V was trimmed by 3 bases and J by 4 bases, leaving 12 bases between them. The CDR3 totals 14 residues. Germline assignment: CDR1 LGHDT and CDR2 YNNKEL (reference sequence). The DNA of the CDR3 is TGTGCCAGCAGCCATCTTAGACAGGCCACTGAAGCTTTCTTT. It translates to CASSHLRQATEAFF.

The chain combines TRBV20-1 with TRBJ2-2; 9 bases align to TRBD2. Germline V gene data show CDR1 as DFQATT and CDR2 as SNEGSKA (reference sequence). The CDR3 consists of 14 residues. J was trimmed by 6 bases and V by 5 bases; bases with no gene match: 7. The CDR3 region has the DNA TGCAGTGCTGCCCGACTAGCGGCCCCCGGGGAGCTGTTTTTT. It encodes CSAARLAAPGELFF.

In DNA form, the CDR3 reads TGTGCCAGCAGCCTGAGTGGGGTTGGACAGTTCTTC. Translating gives CASSLSGVGQFF. The V and J genes are TRBV7-9 and TRBJ2-1; D remains unclear. Between the trimmed V and J ends, which lost 5 bases and 13 bases, there was a span of 15 bases. Germline CDR1 and CDR2: SEHNR and FQNEAQ (reference sequence). The CDR3 runs 12 residues.

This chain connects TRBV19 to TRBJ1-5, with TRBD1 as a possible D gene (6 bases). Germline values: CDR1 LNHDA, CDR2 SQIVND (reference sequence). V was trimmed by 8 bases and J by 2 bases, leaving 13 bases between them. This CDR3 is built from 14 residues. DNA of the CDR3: TGTGCCAGTCGGTGGGGACAAGGCAATCAGCCCCAGCATTTT. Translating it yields CASRWGQGNQPQHF. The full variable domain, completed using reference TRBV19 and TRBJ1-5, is DGGITQSPKYLFRKEGQNVTLSCEQNLNHDAMYWYRQDPGQGLRLIYYSQIVNDFQKGDIAEGYSVSREKKESFPLTVTSAQKNPTAFYLCASRWGQGNQPQHFGDGTRLSIL.

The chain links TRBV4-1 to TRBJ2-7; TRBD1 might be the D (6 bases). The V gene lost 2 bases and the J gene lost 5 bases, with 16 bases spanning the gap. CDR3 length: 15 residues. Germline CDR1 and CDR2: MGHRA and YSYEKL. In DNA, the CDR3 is TGCGCCAGCAGCCAAAACCCCCGACAGGTTGACGAGCAGTACTTC. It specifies CASSQNPRQVDEQYF.

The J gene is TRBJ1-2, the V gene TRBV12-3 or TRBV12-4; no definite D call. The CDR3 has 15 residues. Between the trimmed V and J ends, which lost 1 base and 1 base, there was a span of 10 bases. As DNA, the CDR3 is TGTGCCAGCAGTTTAGAAGGCAGGATTAACTATGGCTACACCTTC. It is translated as CASSLEGRINYGYTF.

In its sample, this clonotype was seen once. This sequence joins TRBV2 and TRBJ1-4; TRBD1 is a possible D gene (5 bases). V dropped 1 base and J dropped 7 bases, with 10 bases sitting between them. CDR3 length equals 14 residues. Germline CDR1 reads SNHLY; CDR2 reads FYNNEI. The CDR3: CASSEGTRAEKLFF. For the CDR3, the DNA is TGTGCCAGCAGTGAAGGGACACGGGCTGAAAAACTGTTTTTT.

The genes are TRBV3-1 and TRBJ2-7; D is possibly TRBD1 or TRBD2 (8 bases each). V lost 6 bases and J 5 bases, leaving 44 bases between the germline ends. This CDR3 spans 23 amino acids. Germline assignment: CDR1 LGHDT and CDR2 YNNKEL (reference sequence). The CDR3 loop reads CASSPLFSPGTGTQAGDRNEQYF. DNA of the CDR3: TGTGCCAGCAGTCCATTATTTTCCCCTGGGACAGGCACCCAAGCGGGAGATAGGAACGAGCAGTACTTC.

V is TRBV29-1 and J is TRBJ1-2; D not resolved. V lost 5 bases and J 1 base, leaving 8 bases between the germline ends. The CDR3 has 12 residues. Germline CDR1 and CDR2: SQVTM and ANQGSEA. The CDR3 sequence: CSVREFNYGYTF. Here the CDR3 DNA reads TGCAGCGTTCGGGAATTTAACTATGGCTACACCTTC.

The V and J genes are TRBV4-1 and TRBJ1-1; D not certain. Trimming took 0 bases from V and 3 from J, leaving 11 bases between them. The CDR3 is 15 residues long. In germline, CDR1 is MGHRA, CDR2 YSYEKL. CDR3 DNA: TGCGCCAGCAGCCAAGACCGAGGGATCGACACTGAAGCTTTCTTT. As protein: CASSQDRGIDTEAFF.

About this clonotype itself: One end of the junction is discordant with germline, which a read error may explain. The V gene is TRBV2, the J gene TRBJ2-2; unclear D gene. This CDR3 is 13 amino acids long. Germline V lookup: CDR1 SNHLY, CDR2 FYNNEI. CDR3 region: CCVRPSDAGELFF. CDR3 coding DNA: TGCTGTGTACGGCCCAGCGACGCCGGGGAGCTGTTTTTT. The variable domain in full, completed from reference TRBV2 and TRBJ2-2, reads EPEVTQTPSHQVTQMGQEVILRCVPISNHLYFYWYRQILGQKVEFLVSFYNNEISEKSEIFDDQFSVERPDGSNFTLKIRSTKLEDSAMYFCCVRPSDAGELFFGEGSRLTVL.

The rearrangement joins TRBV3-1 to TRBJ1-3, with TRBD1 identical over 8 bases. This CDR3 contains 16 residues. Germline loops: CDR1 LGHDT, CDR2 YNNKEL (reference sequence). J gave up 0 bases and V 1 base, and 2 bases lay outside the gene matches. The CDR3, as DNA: TGTGCCAGCAGCCAAGGACAGGGGTTCTCTGGAAACACCATATATTTT. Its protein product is CASSQGQGFSGNTIYF.